This T cell receptor beta chain was observed in a study of cytomegalovirus exposure and HLA in healthy donors. V lost 2 bases, J lost 1 base, and 20 bases stayed unmatched. The germline V gene has CDR1 MGHRA and CDR2 YSYEKL. CDR3 length: 21 residues. Primers included in the PCR were 60 Vbeta and 13 Jbeta primers. TCRdb keeps only in-frame clones here, not all; method: immunoSEQ multiplex PCR. The sample includes under 100,000 clones, 76% of them seen just once. This clone was seen only a few times. The origin of this receptor is a man between 40 and 49 years old in good health and CMV-seronegative. The chain has TRBV4-1 and TRBJ2-3; 8 bases fit TRBD2. Input material: PBMCs. The CDR3 sequence: CASSQRAGGARDSLGTDTQYF. CDR3 sequence (DNA): TGCGCCAGCAGCCAAAGAGCCGGGGGGGCGCGGGATTCCCTAGGCACAGATACGCAGTATTTT.